Listed below are T cell receptor beta chains from one sample, sequenced in a study of CD8 T cells in ankylosing spondylitis. TCRdb re-called the 5' RACE reads with MiXCR, one entry per CDR3 protein. The sample contains around 150,000 distinct CDR3 sequences, 6% to 8.5% of which appear only once. The sample taken for sequencing was blood, either unsorted or a sorted T cell fraction (not recorded which). The receptors stem from a female donor with ankylosing spondylitis or in good health (not recorded which). Both conserved end residues are part of each CDR3. D genes are given only for firm matches. Where a row states a size, it is once, few, many or the class of an expanded clone; other rows omit it.

-,TRBJ2-1,TRBV7-9,many,TGTGCCAGCAGCTTATCGAAGGCGCTCTACAATGAGCAGTTCTTC,CASSLSKALYNEQFF
TRBD1,TRBJ1-2,TRBV30,many,TGTGCCGGACAGGGGGACGGCTATGGCTACACCTTC,CAGQGDGYGYTF
-,TRBJ2-3,TRBV27,many,TGTGCCAGCAGTTTCGGGATTTCAGATACGCAGTATTTT,CASSFGISDTQYF
-,TRBJ1-4,TRBV3-1,many,TGTGCCAGCAGCCAAGATCCGAGAAGGGCAACTAATGAAAAACTGTTTTTT,CASSQDPRRATNEKLFF
TRBD1,TRBJ1-4,TRBV6-1,many,TGTGCCAGCAGCGAAAGCGACCCGGGACAGGGCGGCGAAAAACTGTTTTTT,CASSESDPGQGGEKLFF
-,TRBJ2-1,TRBV7-3,many,TGTGCCAGCAGCCCCCAGGGGCGGGGGTCTAATGAGCAGTTCTTC,CASSPQGRGSNEQFF
-,TRBJ1-4,TRBV27,-,TGTGCCAGCAGTCCCCGCGGTGAAAAACTGTTTTTT,CASSPRGEKLFF
TRBD2,TRBJ2-1,TRBV6-2/TRBV6-3,many,TGTGCCAGCAGCGCGGGGGTAAATCCCTACAATGAGCAGTTCTTC,CASSAGVNPYNEQFF
TRBD2,TRBJ2-7,TRBV12-3/TRBV12-4,many,TGTGCCAGCAGGATCTCTAGCGGGGTCTACGAGCAGTACTTC,CASRISSGVYEQYF
TRBD2,TRBJ2-1,TRBV19,-,TGTGCCAGTAGTGAAAATAGCGGGGCCTACAATGAGCAGTTCTTC,CASSENSGAYNEQFF
TRBD1,TRBJ2-1,TRBV14,many,TGTGCCAGCAGCCCGACCGGGACAGTTAGGAATGAGCAGTTCTTC,CASSPTGTVRNEQFF
-,TRBJ2-3,TRBV20-1,-,TGCAGTGCTAGGGGTGGGGGCGGGGATACGCAGTATTTT,CSARGGGGDTQYF
-,TRBJ1-5,TRBV7-2,few,TGTGCCAGCAGCCACAGGGTAGGTCAGCCCCAGCATTTT,CASSHRVGQPQHF
-,TRBJ2-1,TRBV6-5,many,TGTGCCACCCGGGGTTTGGAAGGGCAGTTCTTC,CATRGLEGQFF
TRBD1,TRBJ1-4,TRBV29-1,many,TGCAGCGTTGGGGACAGGGATAATGAAAAACTGTTTTTT,CSVGDRDNEKLFF
TRBD1,TRBJ2-1,TRBV20-1,many,TGCAGTGCGAAGGGACAGGGGCCCTACAATGAGCAGTTCTTC,CSAKGQGPYNEQFF
-,TRBJ1-2,TRBV12-3/TRBV12-4,many,TGTGCCAGCAGTGTTTTCTCGGGGCACTATGGCTACACCTTC,CASSVFSGHYGYTF
-,TRBJ1-5,TRBV10-3,many,TGTGCCATCAGCCTGGACAGCCACAATCAGCCCCAGCATTTT,CAISLDSHNQPQHF